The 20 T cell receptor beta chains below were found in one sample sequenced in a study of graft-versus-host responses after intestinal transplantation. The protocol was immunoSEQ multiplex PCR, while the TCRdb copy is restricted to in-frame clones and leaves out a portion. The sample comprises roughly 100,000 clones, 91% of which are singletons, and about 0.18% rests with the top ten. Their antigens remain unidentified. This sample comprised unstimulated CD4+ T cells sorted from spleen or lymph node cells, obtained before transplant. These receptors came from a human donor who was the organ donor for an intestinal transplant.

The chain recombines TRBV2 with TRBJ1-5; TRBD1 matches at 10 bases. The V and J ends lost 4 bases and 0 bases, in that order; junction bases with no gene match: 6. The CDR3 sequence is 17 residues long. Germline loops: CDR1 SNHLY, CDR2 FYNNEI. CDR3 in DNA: TGTGCCAGCAGTGCCGGGACAGGGGTGAATAGCAATCAGCCCCAGCATTTT. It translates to CASSAGTGVNSNQPQHF.

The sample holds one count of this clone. The CDR3 spells CASSDPLGRTGNTIYF. CDR3 nucleotides: TGTGCCAGCAGTGATCCACTTGGGCGAACTGGAAACACCATATATTTT. The chain uses TRBV25-1 and TRBJ1-3; D unclear. V lost 3 bases and J 2 bases, leaving 14 bases between the germline ends. Germline CDR1 and CDR2: MGHDK and SYGVNS. CDR3 length: 16 amino acids.

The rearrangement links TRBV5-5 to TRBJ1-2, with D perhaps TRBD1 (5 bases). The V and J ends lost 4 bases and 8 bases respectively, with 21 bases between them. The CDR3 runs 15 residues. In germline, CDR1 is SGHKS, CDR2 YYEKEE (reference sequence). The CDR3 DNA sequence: TGTGCCAGCAGCCCAAATTGGGACTGGGGGAGGGGCTACACCTTC. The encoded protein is CASSPNWDWGRGYTF.

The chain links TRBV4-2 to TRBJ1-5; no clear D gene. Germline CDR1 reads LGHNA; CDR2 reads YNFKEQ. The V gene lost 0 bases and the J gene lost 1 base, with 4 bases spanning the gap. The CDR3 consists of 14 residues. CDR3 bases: TGTGCCAGCAGCCAAGATGGCAGCAATCAGCCCCAGCATTTT. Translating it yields CASSQDGSNQPQHF.

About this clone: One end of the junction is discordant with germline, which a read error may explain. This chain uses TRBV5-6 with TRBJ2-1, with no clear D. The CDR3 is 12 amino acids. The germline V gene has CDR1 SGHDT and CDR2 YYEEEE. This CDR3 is CASSLELNEQFF. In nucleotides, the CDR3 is TGTGCCAGCAGCTTGGAACTAAATGAACAGTTCTTC.

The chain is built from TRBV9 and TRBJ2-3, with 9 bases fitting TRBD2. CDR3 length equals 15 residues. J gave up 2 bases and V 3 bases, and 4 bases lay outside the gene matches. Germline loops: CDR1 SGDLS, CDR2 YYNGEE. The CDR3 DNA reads TGTGCCAGCAGCGCGCGGGGGGGATCCACAGATACGCAGTATTTT. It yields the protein CASSARGGSTDTQYF.

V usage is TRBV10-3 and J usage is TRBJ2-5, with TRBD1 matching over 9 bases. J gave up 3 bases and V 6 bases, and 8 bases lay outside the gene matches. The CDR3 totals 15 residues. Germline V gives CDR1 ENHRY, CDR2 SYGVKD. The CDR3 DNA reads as TGTGCCATCAGCCAACAGGGGGCAGTAGAAGAGACCCAGTACTTC. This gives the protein CAISQQGAVEETQYF.

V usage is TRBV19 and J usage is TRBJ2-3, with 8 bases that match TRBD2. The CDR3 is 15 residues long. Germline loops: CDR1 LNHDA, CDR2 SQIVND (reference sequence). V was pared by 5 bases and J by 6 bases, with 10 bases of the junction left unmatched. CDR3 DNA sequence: TGTGCCAGTAGTCCCCCCCAGCGGGGGTTGGATACGCAGTATTTT. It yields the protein CASSPPQRGLDTQYF.

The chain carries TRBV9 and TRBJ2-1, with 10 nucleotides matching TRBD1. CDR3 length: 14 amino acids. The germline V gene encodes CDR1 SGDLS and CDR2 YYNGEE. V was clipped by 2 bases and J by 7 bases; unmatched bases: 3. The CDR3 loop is CASSVGTGANEQFF. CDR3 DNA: TGTGCCAGCAGCGTGGGGACAGGGGCAAATGAGCAGTTCTTC.

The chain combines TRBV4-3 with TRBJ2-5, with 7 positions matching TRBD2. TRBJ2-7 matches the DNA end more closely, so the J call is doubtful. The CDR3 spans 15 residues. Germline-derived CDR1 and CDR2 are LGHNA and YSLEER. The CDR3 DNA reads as TGCGCCAGCAGCGGAGGAGCGGGGCGGTCCTACGAGCAGTACTTC. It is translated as CASSGGAGRSYEQYF.

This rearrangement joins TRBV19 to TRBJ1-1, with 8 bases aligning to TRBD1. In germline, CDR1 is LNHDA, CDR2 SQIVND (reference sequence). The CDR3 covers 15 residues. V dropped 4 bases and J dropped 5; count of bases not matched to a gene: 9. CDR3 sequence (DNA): TGTGCCAGTAGTACACAGGGGGTGATTCGGACTGAAGCTTTCTTT. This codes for CASSTQGVIRTEAFF.

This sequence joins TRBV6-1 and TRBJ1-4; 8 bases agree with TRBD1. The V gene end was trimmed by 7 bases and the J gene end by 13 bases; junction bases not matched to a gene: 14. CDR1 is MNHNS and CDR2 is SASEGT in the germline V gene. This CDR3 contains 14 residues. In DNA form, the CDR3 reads TGTGCCAGCAAATTGCAGGGGGCGGGGGCAGGACTGTTTTTT. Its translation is CASKLQGAGAGLFF.

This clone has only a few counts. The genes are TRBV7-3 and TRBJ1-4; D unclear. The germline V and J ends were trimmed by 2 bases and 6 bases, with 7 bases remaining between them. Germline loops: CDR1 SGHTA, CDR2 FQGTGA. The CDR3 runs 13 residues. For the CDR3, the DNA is TGTGCCAGCAGCTTAGGAGTGGATGAAAAACTGTTTTTT. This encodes CASSLGVDEKLFF.

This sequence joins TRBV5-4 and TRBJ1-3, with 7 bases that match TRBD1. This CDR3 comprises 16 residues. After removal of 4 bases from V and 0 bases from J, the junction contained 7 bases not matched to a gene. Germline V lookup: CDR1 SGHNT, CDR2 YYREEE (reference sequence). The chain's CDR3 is CASSPGGTASGNTIYF. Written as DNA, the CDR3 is TGTGCCAGCAGCCCAGGGGGGACAGCCTCTGGAAACACCATATATTTT.

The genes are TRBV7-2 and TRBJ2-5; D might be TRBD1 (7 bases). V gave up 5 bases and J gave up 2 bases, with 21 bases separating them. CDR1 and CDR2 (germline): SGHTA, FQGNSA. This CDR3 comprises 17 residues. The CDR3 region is CASSPRGQQARQETQYF. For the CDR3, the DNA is TGTGCCAGCAGCCCGCGGGGACAGCAAGCACGTCAAGAGACCCAGTACTTC.

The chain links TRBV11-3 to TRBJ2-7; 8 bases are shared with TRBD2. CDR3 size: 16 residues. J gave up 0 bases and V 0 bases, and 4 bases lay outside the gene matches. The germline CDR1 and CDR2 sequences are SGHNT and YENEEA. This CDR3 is CASSLEGGGPSYEQYF. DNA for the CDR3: TGTGCCAGCAGCTTAGAAGGCGGGGGGCCCTCCTACGAGCAGTACTTC.

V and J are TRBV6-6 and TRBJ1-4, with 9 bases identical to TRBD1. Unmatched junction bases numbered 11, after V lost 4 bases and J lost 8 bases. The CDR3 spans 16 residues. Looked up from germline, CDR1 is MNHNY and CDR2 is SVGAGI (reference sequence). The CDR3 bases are TGTGCCAGCAGTTCCAACCCCGGGACAGGGACCGAAAAACTGTTTTTT. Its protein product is CASSSNPGTGTEKLFF.

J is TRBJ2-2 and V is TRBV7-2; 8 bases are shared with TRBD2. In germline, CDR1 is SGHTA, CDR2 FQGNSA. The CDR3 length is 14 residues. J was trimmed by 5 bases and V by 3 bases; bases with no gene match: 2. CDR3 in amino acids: CASSFKRGTGELFF. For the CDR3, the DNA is TGTGCCAGCAGCTTTAAGCGGGGGACCGGGGAGCTGTTTTTT.

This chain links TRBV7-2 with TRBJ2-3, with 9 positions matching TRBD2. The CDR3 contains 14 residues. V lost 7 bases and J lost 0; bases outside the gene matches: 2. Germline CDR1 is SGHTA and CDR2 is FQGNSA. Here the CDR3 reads CASKRGASTDTQYF. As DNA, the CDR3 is TGTGCCAGCAAGCGGGGGGCGAGCACAGATACGCAGTATTTT.

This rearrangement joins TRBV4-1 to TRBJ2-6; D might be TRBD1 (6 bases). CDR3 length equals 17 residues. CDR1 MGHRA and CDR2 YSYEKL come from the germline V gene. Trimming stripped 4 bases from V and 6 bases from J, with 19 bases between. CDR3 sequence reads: CASSPGQGPAPANVLTF. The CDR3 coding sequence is TGCGCCAGCAGCCCGGGGCAGGGGCCTGCTCCGGCCAACGTCCTGACTTTC.